This TCR beta chain originates from a study of cytomegalovirus exposure and HLA in healthy donors. General study results and limits: What a later analysis showed was that several of the most significant clusters appeared linked to common viral pathogens. V- and J-gene trimming of TCR beta was linked (in a later analysis) to a missense DCLRE1C variant. An observed cluster of highly shared sequence variants was recorded as a likely sequencing artifact. In an earlier analysis, about 90% or about 30%: the productive usage of most TCR beta V segments.

The table lists this clone with a count of one. What it recognizes is unknown. The study ran its PCR with 60 Vbeta and 13 Jbeta primers. Repertoires were generated with immunoSEQ multiplex PCR, while TCRdb's copy carries only in-frame clones and drops some. The sample consists of about 140,000 clones, 80% of them appearing once. V shed 4 bases and J 7 bases; nucleotides not matched to a gene: 8. This CDR3 contains 14 residues. Germline V gene data show CDR1 as SGHRS and CDR2 as YFSETQ. The clonotype originates from a middle-aged man in good health and CMV-seronegative. The chain couples TRBV5-1 to TRBJ1-2; TRBD1 aligns across 9 bases. Input material: PBMCs. The CDR3: CASSTGGAIGGYTF. The CDR3 DNA sequence: TGCGCCAGCAGCACAGGGGGCGCGATAGGTGGCTACACCTTC.